This T cell receptor beta chain came from a study of long-term antiretroviral therapy in people with HIV. Study-wide results and caveats: Data on ART adherence, viral resistance or therapy changes were unavailable. Dominant in the repertoire at all time points were clones expanded before ART.

There was at least one pre-ART PBMC sample for each donor, plus at least two post-ART PBMC samples. The CDR3 has 13 amino acids. V was cut by 5 bases and J by 3 bases, with 10 bases left in between. The germline V gene has CDR1 LNHNV and CDR2 YYDKDF (reference sequence). Turning to this clone: No antigen is known for it.

This was the immunoSEQ v3.0 assay at survey level. Here immunoSEQ multiplex PCR was the method, and the copy in TCRdb shows in-frame clones only, minus some. Among approximately 17,000 clones listed, approximately 93% were seen once. The sequence came from a woman between 40 and 50 years old with HIV. The material sequenced was unsorted PBMCs, taken 0.6 years after starting antiretroviral therapy. The rearrangement uses TRBV15 and TRBJ1-2, with D tentatively TRBD1 (6 bases). This CDR3 reads CATSLRTDYGYTF. CDR3 in DNA: TGTGCCACCAGCTTGAGGACAGACTATGGCTACACCTTC.